One and the same sample provided the 7 T cell receptor beta chains below, sequenced in a study of shared clonotypes between healthy human individuals. The repertoire was sequenced with immunoSEQ multiplex PCR; TCRdb's copy has only in-frame clones and lacks some. The table has hundreds of thousands of clones, 90% to 97% seen once. CD45RO-negative CD8 cells positively selected for CCR7 made up the naive population, which excluded terminally differentiated effector memory CD45RA+ cells. The source material was naive CD8+ T cells sorted from blood. Source of these receptors: a woman aged 25 to 39 in good health.

V and J are TRBV6-5 and TRBJ2-7, with TRBD1 identical over 8 bases. From germline, CDR1 is MNHEY and CDR2 SVGAGI. V lost 6 bases, J lost 0 bases, and 10 bases stayed unmatched. The CDR3 sequence is 16 residues long. The CDR3 loop reads CASSYGTGLSSYEQYF. Written as DNA, the CDR3 is TGTGCCAGCAGCTACGGGACAGGACTTTCCTCCTACGAGCAGTACTTC.

The chain couples TRBV5-6 to TRBJ1-2; D perhaps matches TRBD1 (5 bases). The V end lost 2 bases, the J end lost 4 bases, and 9 bases lay between the germline ends. Per the germline V gene, CDR1 is SGHDT and CDR2 is YYEEEE. The CDR3 spans 13 residues. For the CDR3, the DNA is TGTGCCAGCAGCTTCGGGGACGCCTATGGCTACACCTTC. The encoded protein is CASSFGDAYGYTF.

J is TRBJ2-7 and V is TRBV28, with 8 nucleotides matching TRBD2. Trimming removed 4 bases from V and 4 bases from J; junction bases left unmatched: 9. Germline CDR1 MDHEN, CDR2 SYDVKM. CDR3 size: 15 residues. The CDR3 sequence is CASSSPRLASYEQYF. The CDR3 DNA follows: TGTGCCAGCAGTTCCCCCCGACTAGCGAGTTACGAGCAGTACTTC.

The gene calls are TRBV10-3 and TRBJ2-5; D is possibly TRBD1 (5 bases). The V and J ends lost 11 bases and 4 bases respectively, with 17 bases between them. CDR3 length: 13 amino acids. Germline V lookup: CDR1 ENHRY, CDR2 SYGVKD. CDR3: CAAGTGNRETQYF. The CDR3 region has the DNA TGTGCCGCAGGAACAGGCAATCGAGAGACCCAGTACTTC.

In its sample, this clone was seen once. The CDR3 DNA reads as TGCGCCAGCAGCCAAGATGCTTGGACACTCCAAGAGACCCAGTACTTC. Encoded protein: CASSQDAWTLQETQYF. V is TRBV4-1 and J is TRBJ2-5; weak D call: TRBD1 (5 bases). Germline CDR1 is MGHRA and CDR2 is YSYEKL. This CDR3 has 16 amino acids. V gave up 0 bases and J gave up 1 base, with 12 bases separating them.

The rearrangement joins TRBV19 to TRBJ2-2, with a weak D call TRBD2 (5 bases). CDR1 is LNHDA, CDR2 SQIVND, per germline (reference sequence). The V end was cut by 10 bases, the J end by 5 bases, with 17 bases between. The CDR3 covers 14 residues. CDR3 sequence (DNA): TGTGCCACCCGACCTCCGGGCGGGACCGGGGAGCTGTTTTTT. This encodes CATRPPGGTGELFF.

V usage is TRBV11-2 and J usage is TRBJ2-1; no clear D. Germline V gives CDR1 SGHAT, CDR2 FQNNGV. V dropped 7 bases and J dropped 1 base, with 11 bases sitting between them. The CDR3 spans 14 residues. The CDR3 loop is CASNQIASYNEQFF. For the CDR3, the DNA is TGTGCCAGCAACCAGATAGCTTCCTACAATGAGCAGTTCTTC. Combining the CDR3 with reference TRBV11-2 and TRBJ2-1 gives the whole variable domain EAGVAQSPRYKIIEKRQSVAFWCNPISGHATLYWYQQILGQGPKLLIQFQNNGVVDDSQLPKDRFSAERLKGVDSTLKIQPAKLEDSAVYLCASNQIASYNEQFFGPGTRLTVL.